The 3 T cell receptor beta chains below all came from one sample that was sequenced in a study of Graves' ophthalmopathy and Graves' hyperthyroidism. The study amplified TCR beta CDR3 regions using RNA transcripts. RT-PCR was first run with HTBI primers, then multiplex PCR in a second round. TCRdb recomputed calls from the multiplex PCR reads with MiXCR, one row per CDR3 protein. This table has 350,000 or so distinct CDR3 sequences, 15% to 20% appearing once. Sequenced sample: peripheral blood. These receptors all stem from an adult man with Graves' ophthalmopathy.

This clonotype has ten or more counts. V usage is TRBV19 and J usage is TRBJ2-5; TRBD1 aligns across 7 bases. Germline assignment: CDR1 LNHDA and CDR2 SQIVND (reference sequence). With 4 bases clipped from V and 5 bases from J, the junction kept 10 bases outside the gene matches. The CDR3 sequence is 15 residues long. CDR3 loop: CASSNRGQMAETQYF. The CDR3 coding sequence is TGTGCCAGTAGTAACAGGGGACAGATGGCGGAGACCCAGTACTTC.

This rearrangement joins TRBV4-2 to TRBJ2-2; unclear D gene. There are 14 residues in the CDR3. Germline V gene lookup returns CDR1 LGHNA and CDR2 YNFKEQ. V was shortened by 1 base and J by 8 bases, with 11 bases between the two germline ends. The CDR3 DNA follows: TGTGCCAGCAGCCAAGGCCTGGGCATTGGGGAGCTGTTTTTT. Translating it yields CASSQGLGIGELFF.

The gene calls are TRBV20-1 and TRBJ2-5, with D unclear. This CDR3 region has 12 residues. V was shortened by 6 bases and J by 2 bases, with 10 bases between the two germline ends. Per germline, CDR1 DFQATT and CDR2 SNEGSKA (reference sequence). CDR3 region: CSALSRQETQYF. The CDR3 bases are TGCAGTGCCCTGAGCAGACAAGAGACCCAGTACTTC.